Each of the 7 T cell receptor beta chains below was sequenced from the same sample in a study of CD8+ T cells in alopecia areata. Isolated RNA was reverse transcribed into cDNA used as the sequencing template. Assay: immunoSEQ multiplex PCR; the TCRdb copy retains only in-frame clones and omits some. The sample has some 170,000 clones, around 64% seen once. Specimen: CD8+ T cells sorted from blood, collected at week 0. The receptor set was obtained from a human donor with alopecia areata.

This rearrangement joins TRBV27 to TRBJ1-5; 12 nucleotides match TRBD1. The CDR3 spans 18 residues. Germline CDR1 and CDR2: MNHEY and SMNVEV (reference sequence). Trimming took 7 bases from V and 2 from J; bases not matched to a gene: 12. The CDR3 spells CASKNRDRGRTGNQPQHF. The CDR3 DNA reads as TGTGCCAGCAAAAACCGGGACAGGGGGCGGACGGGCAATCAGCCCCAGCATTTT.

The chain is built from TRBV4-1 and TRBJ2-7; D not certain. CDR1 MGHRA and CDR2 YSYEKL come from the germline V gene. Trimming removed 4 bases from V and 2 bases from J, with 12 bases in between. The CDR3 sequence is 14 residues long. The CDR3 coding sequence is TGCGCCAGCAGCCCGTTTGGAACCGCCTACGAGCAGTACTTC. Translation: CASSPFGTAYEQYF.

The table lists this clone with a count of one. The DNA for the CDR3 is TGCGCCAGCAGCCAAGGCCGGGGTAGCGGGAGCTACGAGCAGTACTTC. Its translation is CASSQGRGSGSYEQYF. This chain links TRBV4-1 with TRBJ2-7; 9 bases are a match to TRBD2. CDR3 length equals 16 residues. The germline V gene has CDR1 MGHRA and CDR2 YSYEKL. V shed 1 base and J 3 bases; nucleotides not matched to a gene: 7.

Only a few counts were recorded for this clone. The V and J genes are TRBV29-1 and TRBJ1-5; TRBD1 is a possible D gene (5 bases). Trimming stripped 7 bases from V and 2 bases from J, with 12 bases between. The CDR3 consists of 13 residues. In germline, CDR1 is SQVTM, CDR2 ANQGSEA. The CDR3 bases are TGCAGCGCCGGGGGTAGCGGCAATCAGCCCCAGCATTTT. As protein: CSAGGSGNQPQHF.

The table lists this clone with a count of one. J is TRBJ2-7 and V is TRBV7-9, with TRBD1 identical over 11 bases. The CDR3 is made up of 14 amino acids. Losses at the gene ends were 7 bases for V and 7 bases for J; bases not matched to a gene: 9. CDR1 SEHNR and CDR2 FQNEAQ come from the germline V gene (reference sequence). The CDR3 sequence is CASTSRTGGGEQYF. DNA for the CDR3: TGTGCCAGCACATCACGGACAGGGGGCGGGGAGCAGTACTTC.

The rearrangement uses TRBV19 and TRBJ1-1; no definite D call. Germline-derived CDR1 and CDR2 are LNHDA and SQIVND (reference sequence). This CDR3 spans 14 amino acids. Between the trimmed V and J ends, which lost 6 bases and 5 bases, there was a span of 16 bases. As DNA, the CDR3 is TGTGCCAGTAGGCGAAGTGGTGAGAGTACTGAAGCTTTCTTT. Its translation: CASRRSGESTEAFF.

The rearrangement links TRBV6-5 to TRBJ2-7, with 10 bases that match TRBD2. Germline V lookup: CDR1 MNHEY, CDR2 SVGAGI. V gave up 9 bases and J gave up 1 base; unmatched junction bases: 6. The CDR3 length is 14 residues. CDR3 DNA sequence: TGTGCCAGATCCCCGGGACTAGCGTCCTACGAGCAGTACTTC. It specifies CARSPGLASYEQYF.